What follows is one TCR beta chain and its context. The antigen remains undetermined. The immunoSEQ assay amplified TCRB CDR3 from up to roughly 2 ug DNA. Sequencing was performed with immunoSEQ multiplex PCR; in TCRdb, only in-frame clones are kept and a portion is missing. The sample shows more than 20,000 clones, more than 65% of them seen only once. The CDR3 extends over 14 amino acids. The germline gives CDR1 MDHEN, CDR2 SYDVKM. Trimming removed 4 bases at V and 6 bases at J, with 15 bases between. This sample stems from a study of glioma-infiltrating T cells after dendritic cell vaccination. Overall study context: Monocyte-derived dendritic cells, cultured 6 to 7 days with IL-4 and GM-CSF, were pulsed with autologous tumor lysate. Study results and caveats: No direct clonality-survival link was found; a diverse polyclonal response may matter.

V is TRBV28 and J is TRBJ1-2, with D tentatively TRBD1 (5 bases). The sequences come from blood, collected before dendritic cell vaccination. The TCR comes from a human donor with glioblastoma. The CDR3 nucleotides read TGTGCCAGCAGTTGGGGGGGAAACTTCGATGGCTACACCTTC. Its protein is CASSWGGNFDGYTF.